This TCR beta chain was obtained from a study of shared T cell receptors in the human thymus (dated by TCRdb to 2020 to 2022). Regarding the research as a whole: The study examined how the human thymus generates shared, self-reactive T-cell receptor alpha chains.

A note on this clone: Its antigen specificity is not known. No qualities accompany the bases; no much larger clone lies one base away.

Receptors were amplified or captured by the immunoSEQ multiplex PCR assay. What TCRdb holds here is the immuneACCESS table cut down to in-frame rearrangements. Part of the clones is not present; checked against another copy, under half of the missing clones reflect an unresolved V gene, and the others are unexplained. The sample table contains approximately 730,000 clones; only one count was recorded for 70% to 90% of them. In total, the top ten clones hold roughly 0.01% of the sample. The germline V gene specifies SNHLY as CDR1 and FYNNEI as CDR2. The CDR3 numbers 15 residues from cysteine through phenylalanine. CDR3 DNA only is kept here, 45 bases in frame from base 1. Trimmed from V: 6 bases; trimmed from J: 10 bases; junction bases lacking a gene match: 11. The sample also formed part of further work on human thymus T cells. Taken from the second paper: Immunologically healthy infants undergoing open corrective cardiac surgery for congenital heart defects in Finland were used as donors. Thymus tissue was obtained as surgical resects removed during corrective cardiac surgery. Both the thymic and the peripheral blood repertoires appeared to show biased V and J gene segment usage. The related research reported highly overlapping thymic TCR repertoires among unrelated individuals. TCR alpha and beta repertoires from fewer than ten infant thymus samples and four related peripheral blood samples were characterized in the study. The cohort included six male and two female infants, with donor ages spanning 7 to 244 days. Thymocytes were freed from the tissue by mechanical means and kept at -70 degrees C as pellets of about 9-30 million cells. A QIAsymphony instrument was used to extract genomic DNA from frozen cell pellets. TCRB and TCRAD loci were amplified from a standardized quantity of quality-controlled genomic DNA using the immunoSEQ multiplex PCR assay. Amplicons spanned the V(D)J region at a length sufficient to cover the CDR3 and identify V and J genes. Amplicon sequencing was performed on an Illumina platform through the commercial immunoSEQ service. Primer bias and sequencing errors were corrected as previously described, and TCRAD and TCRB were defined on the basis of the IMGT database. Repertoires were analysed with immunoSEQ Analyzer 3.0 and VDJTools, covering basic statistics, V/J segment usage, diversity estimates, rarefaction and pairwise overlap. Diversity was estimated with Chao1, ChaoE, Efron-Thisted, Shannon and inverse Simpson indices, and also on datasets down-sampled to the smallest sample. Repertoire overlap used strict matching of CDR3 nucleotide sequence, V gene and J gene, with Jaccard-based multidimensional scaling clustering. On average, thymus samples yielded roughly 770,000 unique TCRB clonotypes, whereas blood samples yielded some 85,000.

The chain joins TRBV2 to TRBJ2-1, with 11 middle bases fitting TRBD1. The sequence was obtained from a girl under three years old with a congenital heart defect. Donor details come from another sample of the same person, matched by shared clones. Sequences were obtained from thymocytes. The DNA sequence is TGTGCCAGCAGATGGACAGGGGGCTTGAGGTGGGAGCAGTTCTTC. The resulting protein is CASRWTGGLRWEQFF. Reference TRBV2 and TRBJ2-1 genes cover what lies past the CDR3, so the full variable domain is EPEVTQTPSHQVTQMGQEVILRCVPISNHLYFYWYRQILGQKVEFLVSFYNNEISEKSEIFDDQFSVERPDGSNFTLKIRSTKLEDSAMYFCASRWTGGLRWEQFFGPGTRLTVL.